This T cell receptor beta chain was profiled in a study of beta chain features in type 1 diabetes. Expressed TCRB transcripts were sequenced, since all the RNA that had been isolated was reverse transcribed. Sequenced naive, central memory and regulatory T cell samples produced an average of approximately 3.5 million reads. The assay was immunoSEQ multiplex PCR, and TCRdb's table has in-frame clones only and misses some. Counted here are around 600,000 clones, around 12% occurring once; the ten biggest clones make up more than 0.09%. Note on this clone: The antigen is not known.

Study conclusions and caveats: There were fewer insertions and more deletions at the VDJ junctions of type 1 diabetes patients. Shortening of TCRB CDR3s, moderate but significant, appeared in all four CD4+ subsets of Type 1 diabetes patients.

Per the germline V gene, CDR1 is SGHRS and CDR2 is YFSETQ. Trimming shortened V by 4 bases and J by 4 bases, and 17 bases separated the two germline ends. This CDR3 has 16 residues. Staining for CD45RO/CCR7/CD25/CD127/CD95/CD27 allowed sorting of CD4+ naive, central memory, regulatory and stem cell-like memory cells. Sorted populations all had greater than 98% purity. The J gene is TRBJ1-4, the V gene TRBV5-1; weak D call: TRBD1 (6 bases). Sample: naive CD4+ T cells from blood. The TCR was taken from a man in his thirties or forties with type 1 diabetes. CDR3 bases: TGCGCCAGCAGCCCCTCGGAAACAGGGATTAATGAAAAACTGTTTTTT. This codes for CASSPSETGINEKLFF.